The 30 T cell receptor beta chains listed next were all sequenced from one sample in a study of T cells in Graves' hyperthyroidism and ophthalmopathy. Amplified regions were TCR beta CDR3 sequences from RNA transcripts. The study used the HTBI primer set for a first-round RT-PCR of the TCR CDR3. TCRdb reprocessed the multiplex PCR reads via MiXCR and lists one record per CDR3 protein. The table includes hundreds of thousands of distinct CDR3 sequences, roughly 15% detected once. The sequencing sample was made of blood. These receptors all stem from a woman between 40 and 55 years old with Graves' ophthalmopathy.

This clonotype was observed once. The chain joins TRBV27 to TRBJ2-2; 11 bases are a match to TRBD2. Germline V gene data show CDR1 as MNHEY and CDR2 as SMNVEV (reference sequence). V dropped 7 bases and J dropped 4; count of bases not matched to a gene: 5. CDR3 length equals 15 residues. CDR3 amino acids: CASTRLAGITGELFF. The CDR3 DNA reads TGTGCCAGCACTCGACTAGCGGGAATCACCGGGGAGCTGTTTTTT.

This clonotype was found many times. The chain employs TRBV29-1 and TRBJ1-1; D unclear. V shed 4 bases and J shed 3 bases, with 6 bases lying between them. The CDR3 spans 11 residues. Germline CDR1 and CDR2: SQVTM and ANQGSEA. The CDR3 loop reads CSVVGDTEAFF. The CDR3 DNA sequence: TGCAGCGTTGTTGGGGACACTGAAGCTTTCTTT. Full variable domain (outside the CDR3, taken from reference TRBV29-1 and TRBJ1-1): SAVISQKPSRDICQRGTSLTIQCQVDSQVTMMFWYRQQPGQSLTLIATANQGSEATYESGFVIDKFPISRPNLTFSTLTVSNMSPEDSSIYLCSVVGDTEAFFGQGTRLTVV.

This clonotype was seen many times. V gene TRBV6-1 combines with J gene TRBJ1-2; 11 bases match TRBD1. The CDR3 has 17 residues. CDR1 MNHNS and CDR2 SASEGT come from the germline V gene. Trimming at V came to 4 bases and at J to 4 bases, leaving 11 bases not matched to a gene. The CDR3, as DNA: TGTGCCAGCAGTGCCCCGGACAGGGGGCGCGGAGGCTATGGCTACACCTTC. Its translation is CASSAPDRGRGGYGYTF.

This clonotype was counted at least ten times. This chain joins TRBV12-3 or TRBV12-4 and TRBJ2-2; TRBD2 might be the D (5 bases). Trimming removed 6 bases at V and 4 bases at J, with 15 bases between. The CDR3 runs to 15 residues. This chain's CDR3 is CASRGDVAGTGELFF. For the CDR3, the DNA is TGTGCCAGCAGAGGCGACGTGGCGGGCACCGGGGAGCTGTTTTTT.

This clonotype was seen at least ten times. This chain joins TRBV12-3 or TRBV12-4 and TRBJ1-1, with TRBD1 matching 7 bases. This CDR3 contains 15 residues. V dropped 1 base and J dropped 1; count of bases not matched to a gene: 3. The chain's CDR3 is CASSLGGQANTEAFF. The DNA for the CDR3 is TGTGCCAGCAGTTTAGGAGGACAGGCGAACACTGAAGCTTTCTTT.

This clonotype showed up many times. This chain joins TRBV7-9 and TRBJ1-1; 8 bases agree with TRBD1. This CDR3 has 14 amino acids. The junction had 6 bases not matched to a gene; V was cut back by 5 bases and J by 4 bases. CDR1 is SEHNR and CDR2 is FQNEAQ in the germline V gene (reference sequence). Here the CDR3 reads CASSAGQGPTEAFF. DNA for the CDR3: TGTGCCAGCAGCGCTGGACAGGGCCCCACTGAAGCTTTCTTT.

This clonotype was counted many times. The chain carries TRBV20-1 and TRBJ2-5; D tentatively fits TRBD1 or TRBD2 (5 bases each). Between the trimmed V and J ends, which lost 2 bases and 5 bases, there was a span of 15 bases. There are 14 residues in the CDR3. Germline V gene lookup returns CDR1 DFQATT and CDR2 SNEGSKA (reference sequence). The CDR3 spells CSARPRGEYETQYF. CDR3 DNA sequence: TGCAGTGCTAGACCCCGAGGGGAGTATGAGACCCAGTACTTC.

In this sample, this clonotype turned up many times. The J gene is TRBJ1-1, the V gene TRBV6-5; tentatively, D is TRBD1 (5 bases). CDR1 MNHEY and CDR2 SVGAGI come from the germline V gene. Between the trimmed V and J ends, which lost 0 bases and 2 bases, there was a span of 10 bases. This CDR3 comprises 15 residues. The CDR3 DNA follows: TGTGCCAGCAGTTACTCCAGGGCGGTAAACACTGAAGCTTTCTTT. As protein: CASSYSRAVNTEAFF.

There are many counts of this clonotype. The CDR3 region has the DNA TGTGCCAGCAGGAAGCGGACGGACCCTAACTATGGCTACACCTTC. Its translation is CASRKRTDPNYGYTF. This chain connects TRBV6-1 to TRBJ1-2; D gene uncertain. Between the trimmed V and J ends, which lost 6 bases and 0 bases, there was a span of 14 bases. The CDR3 totals 15 residues. Looked up from germline, CDR1 is MNHNS and CDR2 is SASEGT.

This clonotype appeared a few times. The rearrangement links TRBV6-1 to TRBJ2-5; unclear D gene. Between the trimmed V and J ends, which lost 5 bases and 7 bases, there was a span of 8 bases. The germline V gene encodes CDR1 MNHNS and CDR2 SASEGT. The CDR3 sequence is 11 residues long. CDR3 sequence: CASSKWGTQYF. CDR3 coding DNA: TGTGCCAGCAGTAAATGGGGGACCCAGTACTTC.

The table lists this clonotype with many counts. The chain employs TRBV2 and TRBJ2-5; no firm D call. CDR1 is SNHLY, CDR2 FYNNEI, per germline. This CDR3 is built from 13 residues. The ends were cut back, 4 bases at V and 5 bases at J, with 11 bases in the middle. DNA of the CDR3: TGTGCCAGCAGTGGTGGTCGTTTGGAGACCCAGTACTTC. Protein: CASSGGRLETQYF. Full variable domain (remainder filled in from reference TRBV2 and TRBJ2-5): EPEVTQTPSHQVTQMGQEVILRCVPISNHLYFYWYRQILGQKVEFLVSFYNNEISEKSEIFDDQFSVERPDGSNFTLKIRSTKLEDSAMYFCASSGGRLETQYFGPGTRLLVL.

This clonotype occurred many times. The chain has TRBV6-2 or TRBV6-3 and TRBJ2-3; D ambiguous. The CDR3 sequence is 17 residues long. V lost 2 bases and J lost 0, with 15 bases in between. Germline assignment: CDR1 MNHEY and CDR2 SVGEGT. The CDR3 protein is CASSYRPGSTSTDTQYF. Written as DNA, the CDR3 is TGTGCCAGCAGTTACCGACCTGGCAGCACTAGCACAGATACGCAGTATTTT.

This clonotype has a count of ten or more. J is TRBJ2-7 and V is TRBV13; 10 nucleotides match TRBD2. The germline V gene encodes CDR1 PRHDT and CDR2 FYEKMQ (reference sequence). V was clipped by 5 bases and J by 0 bases; unmatched bases: 4. The CDR3 extends over 15 amino acids. The CDR3 DNA is TGTGCCAGCAGCGTGGGGACTAGCGCCTCCTACGAGCAGTACTTC. Translated, it gives CASSVGTSASYEQYF.

This clonotype was recorded once. The chain recombines TRBV20-1 with TRBJ1-5; no reliable D call. CDR1 and CDR2 (germline): DFQATT, SNEGSKA (reference sequence). The CDR3 contains 11 residues. The V end was cut by 0 bases, the J end by 11 bases, with 8 bases between. In nucleotides, the CDR3 is TGCAGTGCTAGAGATGGGGAGACCCAGCATTTT. Encoded protein: CSARDGETQHF.

Many counts were recorded for this clonotype. The chain employs TRBV6-1 and TRBJ2-2; D remains ambiguous. CDR1 is MNHNS, CDR2 SASEGT, per germline. This CDR3 is built from 14 residues. V gave up 7 bases and J gave up 0 bases, with 9 bases separating them. The DNA for the CDR3 is TGTGCCAGCACTCCACGGGCGAACACCGGGGAGCTGTTTTTT. Residues: CASTPRANTGELFF.

There are a few counts of this clonotype. The J gene is TRBJ2-7, the V gene TRBV18; D perhaps matches TRBD2 (7 bases). V gave up 6 bases and J gave up 3 bases, with 24 bases separating them. The CDR3 is made up of 17 amino acids. The germline CDR1 and CDR2 sequences are KGHSH and LQKENI. The CDR3 sequence is CASSRARTAGRGYEQYF. The CDR3 DNA is TGTGCCAGCTCCCGCGCCCGGACAGCGGGAAGGGGCTACGAGCAGTACTTC.

This clonotype was found many times. This sequence joins TRBV28 and TRBJ2-5, with TRBD1 matching over 7 bases. Trimming took 5 bases from V and 2 from J; bases not matched to a gene: 5. The CDR3 has 14 residues. Germline assignment: CDR1 MDHEN and CDR2 SYDVKM. The CDR3 sequence is CASSPQGVQETQYF. CDR3 sequence (DNA): TGTGCCAGCAGTCCCCAGGGGGTGCAAGAGACCCAGTACTTC.

The V call is TRBV9, the J call TRBJ2-2; 9 bases map to TRBD2. The CDR3 consists of 19 residues. CDR1 SGDLS and CDR2 YYNGEE come from the germline V gene. V gave up 3 bases and J gave up 0 bases; unmatched junction bases: 12. In DNA form, the CDR3 reads TGTGCCAGCAGCGCGGCCGGGAGGTTAGCGGGAGCGAACACCGGGGAGCTGTTTTTT. The encoded protein is CASSAAGRLAGANTGELFF.

Many counts were recorded for this clonotype. This sequence joins TRBV28 and TRBJ1-2; D gene ambiguous. CDR3 length equals 12 residues. Germline V gene lookup returns CDR1 MDHEN and CDR2 SYDVKM. The V end was cut by 0 bases, the J end by 8 bases, with 7 bases between. This CDR3 reads CASSLWARGYTF. The CDR3 DNA reads TGTGCCAGCAGTTTATGGGCCAGAGGCTACACCTTC.

For the CDR3, the DNA is TGCGCCAGCAGCGGGACAGGTAACTACGAGCAGTACTTC. Translating gives CASSGTGNYEQYF. This rearrangement joins TRBV5-1 to TRBJ2-7; 8 nucleotides align to TRBD1. Per the germline V gene, CDR1 is SGHRS and CDR2 is YFSETQ. CDR3 length: 13 amino acids. Losses at the gene ends were 4 bases for V and 3 bases for J; bases not matched to a gene: 3.

The table lists this clonotype with a few counts. The chain employs TRBV10-3 and TRBJ2-7; 8 nucleotides align to TRBD1. Germline CDR1 reads ENHRY; CDR2 reads SYGVKD. J lost 5 bases, V lost 6 bases, and 9 bases had no gene match. This CDR3 region has 14 residues. The CDR3 spells CAISPGQGADEQYF. The CDR3 DNA reads TGTGCCATCAGCCCCGGACAGGGTGCCGACGAGCAGTACTTC.

This clonotype was counted a few times. This may come from a read error, since a much larger clone is one base off. CDR3 residues: CASSLNVGTRYF. The CDR3 DNA follows: TGTGCCAGCAGCTTGAACGTGGGGACCCGGTACTTC. V gene TRBV28 combines with J gene TRBJ2-5; D may match TRBD1 or TRBD2 (5 bases each). The CDR3 contains 12 residues. Germline CDR1 and CDR2: MDHEN and SYDVKM. Complete variable domain (other parts from reference TRBV28 and TRBJ2-5): DVKVTQSSRYLVKRTGEKVFLECVQDMDHENMFWYRQDPGLGLRLIYFSYDVKMKEKGDIPEGYSVSREKKERFSLILESASTNQTSMYLCASSLNVGTRYFGPGTRLLVL.

This clonotype was counted many times. V and J are TRBV12-3 or TRBV12-4 and TRBJ1-1; D not certain. This CDR3 is built from 13 residues. Trimming removed 3 bases from V and 1 base from J, with 6 bases in between. CDR3: CASSFLENTEAFF. Here the CDR3 DNA reads TGTGCCAGCAGTTTTCTGGAGAACACTGAAGCTTTCTTT.

This clonotype appeared many times. This rearrangement joins TRBV28 to TRBJ2-7; 7 positions agree with TRBD1. V gave up 6 bases and J gave up 4 bases; unmatched junction bases: 9. CDR3 length: 14 residues. The V gene's germline CDR1 is MDHEN and CDR2 SYDVKM. In nucleotides, the CDR3 is TGTGCCAGCAGCCACCCCTTCAGGGGGTACGAGCAGTACTTC. Protein sequence: CASSHPFRGYEQYF.

The sample holds a few counts of this clonotype. The chain recombines TRBV18 with TRBJ1-5; a weak D match, TRBD1 (5 bases). Between the trimmed V and J ends, which lost 2 bases and 7 bases, there was a span of 12 bases. The CDR3 runs 14 residues. CDR1 KGHSH and CDR2 LQKENI come from the germline V gene. CDR3 protein: CASSPGRAGQPQHF. DNA of the CDR3: TGTGCCAGCTCACCAGGGCGCGCAGGGCAGCCCCAGCATTTT.

This clonotype was recorded many times. The chain has TRBV6-5 and TRBJ2-7; perhaps D is TRBD1 or TRBD2 (5 bases each). V was cut by 2 bases and J by 3 bases, with 20 bases left in between. Germline lookup yields CDR1 MNHEY and CDR2 SVGAGI. CDR3 size: 17 residues. CDR3 sequence (DNA): TGTGCCAGCAGTTACCACCCCAGAAGTGGGGGTTTCTACGAGCAGTACTTC. This gives the protein CASSYHPRSGGFYEQYF.

This clonotype was seen repeatedly, ten times or more. V and J are TRBV19 and TRBJ1-5; D is ambiguous. The CDR3 consists of 17 residues. Trimming removed 1 base at V and 0 bases at J, with 13 bases between. Per germline, CDR1 LNHDA and CDR2 SQIVND (reference sequence). CDR3 sequence reads: CASSIGGRNFSNQPQHF. In nucleotides, the CDR3 is TGTGCCAGTAGTATAGGCGGCAGAAACTTTAGCAATCAGCCCCAGCATTTT. The full variable domain, with the rest looked up from reference TRBV19 and TRBJ1-5, is DGGITQSPKYLFRKEGQNVTLSCEQNLNHDAMYWYRQDPGQGLRLIYYSQIVNDFQKGDIAEGYSVSREKKESFPLTVTSAQKNPTAFYLCASSIGGRNFSNQPQHFGDGTRLSIL.

This clonotype was seen repeatedly, ten times or more. The chain links TRBV27 to TRBJ1-5, with no clear D. The CDR3 length is 14 residues. The germline V gene encodes CDR1 MNHEY and CDR2 SMNVEV (reference sequence). The V end was cut by 2 bases, the J end by 0 bases, with 5 bases between. The chain's CDR3 is CASSLNGSNQPQHF. In DNA, the CDR3 is TGTGCCAGCAGTTTAAACGGTAGCAATCAGCCCCAGCATTTT.

This clonotype has at least ten counts. CDR3 DNA: TGCGCCAGCAGGCCCGGGACTACCGACTACGAGCAGTACTTC. This translates into CASRPGTTDYEQYF. V is TRBV5-1 and J is TRBJ2-7; 7 bases match TRBD2. CDR3 length: 14 amino acids. The V gene end was trimmed by 5 bases and the J gene end by 3 bases; junction bases not matched to a gene: 8. Germline CDR1 SGHRS, CDR2 YFSETQ.

CDR3 sequence: CASSYYSGTDSYEQYF. The CDR3 region has the DNA TGTGCCAGCAGCTATTACTCCGGGACCGACTCCTACGAGCAGTACTTC. The gene calls are TRBV27 and TRBJ2-7; D may correspond to TRBD1 or TRBD2 (5 bases each). Per the germline V gene, CDR1 is MNHEY and CDR2 is SMNVEV (reference sequence). The CDR3 is made up of 16 amino acids. V was trimmed by 6 bases and J by 0 bases, leaving 18 bases between them.